A single sample is the source of the 11 T cell receptor beta chains below, sequenced in a study of beta chain features in type 1 diabetes. The investigators reverse transcribed all of the isolated RNA, so they sequenced expressed TCRB transcripts. The repertoire was sequenced with immunoSEQ multiplex PCR; TCRdb's copy has only in-frame clones and lacks some. In the table there are roughly 230,000 clones, around 10% of which are singletons. The sequencing input was naive CD4+ T cells from blood. The receptors come from a woman younger than 35 in good health.

There are a few counts of this clone. The chain recombines TRBV6-1 with TRBJ2-5; 7 positions match TRBD2. The trim removed 6 bases at V and 4 bases at J, leaving 5 bases unmatched. This CDR3 contains 13 residues. Looked up from germline, CDR1 is MNHNS and CDR2 is SASEGT. The CDR3 is CASRAGVSETQYF. CDR3 in DNA: TGTGCCAGCAGGGCGGGAGTGTCAGAGACCCAGTACTTC.

This clone was seen more than once but under ten times. The chain uses TRBV30 and TRBJ2-5; 9 nucleotides agree with TRBD1. CDR3 length: 14 residues. The V and J ends lost 3 bases and 7 bases, in that order; junction bases with no gene match: 9. Germline V gene sequence: CDR1 GTSNPN, CDR2 SVGIG (reference sequence). The CDR3 region is CAWRREGQGRTQYF. CDR3 in DNA: TGTGCCTGGAGGAGAGAGGGACAGGGTAGGACCCAGTACTTC.

This clone was picked up a small number of times. The chain is built from TRBV7-9 and TRBJ2-5; 13 positions agree with TRBD2. Germline V gene sequence: CDR1 SEHNR, CDR2 FQNEAQ (reference sequence). V lost 7 bases and J lost 6; bases outside the gene matches: 5. The CDR3 totals 14 residues. DNA of the CDR3: TGTGCCAGCATCGAGACTAGCGGGAGGAAGACCCAGTACTTC. As protein: CASIETSGRKTQYF.

The table lists this clone with a few counts. V gene TRBV5-1 combines with J gene TRBJ2-2; possibly TRBD2 for D (6 bases). Germline V gene sequence: CDR1 SGHRS, CDR2 YFSETQ. The CDR3 runs 16 residues. Trimming left V 3 bases short and J 3 bases short, with 15 bases between. This CDR3 reads CASSSRRGEDTGELFF. The DNA for the CDR3 is TGCGCCAGCAGCTCGCGTCGAGGGGAGGACACCGGGGAGCTGTTTTTT. The full variable domain, in which reference TRBV5-1 and TRBJ2-2 provide the parts outside the CDR3, is KAGVTQTPRYLIKTRGQQVTLSCSPISGHRSVSWYQQTPGQGLQFLFEYFSETQRNKGNFPGRFSGRQFSNSRSEMNVSTLELGDSALYLCASSSRRGEDTGELFFGEGSRLTVL.

This chain uses TRBV6-1 with TRBJ1-2, with D possibly matching TRBD1 (5 bases). CDR1 and CDR2 from the germline V gene are MNHNS and SASEGT. Trimming removed 6 bases at V and 4 bases at J, with 12 bases between. The CDR3 sequence is 13 residues long. CDR3 in amino acids: CASREGRAYGYTF. The CDR3 DNA follows: TGTGCCAGCAGGGAGGGGAGGGCCTATGGCTACACCTTC.

This clone has more than one count but fewer than ten. The chain links TRBV10-3 to TRBJ2-3; a possible D gene is TRBD2 (5 bases). Deletions cut 0 bases from V and 3 bases from J, with 7 bases between. CDR1 and CDR2 (germline): ENHRY, SYGVKD. The CDR3 is 14 amino acids. CDR3 in DNA: TGTGCCATCAGTGAGTCAACGGGGACAGATACGCAGTATTTT. Its translation: CAISESTGTDTQYF.

In this sample, this clone turned up a few times. The gene calls are TRBV13 and TRBJ2-1; 8 bases agree with TRBD1. Germline trimming cut 0 bases from V and 9 bases from J; bases unmatched to any gene: 7. The CDR3 runs 15 residues. The germline V gene has CDR1 PRHDT and CDR2 FYEKMQ (reference sequence). The CDR3 bases are TGTGCCAGCAGCTTAGGCAGGGGGCGGTATGGTGAGCAGTTCTTC. Amino acids: CASSLGRGRYGEQFF.

This clone has only a few counts. J is TRBJ1-2 and V is TRBV30; D uncertain. Trimming stripped 0 bases from V and 8 bases from J, with 10 bases between. Germline lookup yields CDR1 GTSNPN and CDR2 SVGIG (reference sequence). CDR3 length: 12 amino acids. The CDR3 DNA reads TGTGCCTGGAGTGTACCGGGGTCGGGCTACACCTTC. Protein sequence: CAWSVPGSGYTF.

In its sample, this clone was seen a few times. V gene TRBV5-1 combines with J gene TRBJ2-2; weak D call: TRBD1 (5 bases). CDR3 length: 14 amino acids. Germline V gene data show CDR1 as SGHRS and CDR2 as YFSETQ. With 4 bases removed from V and 6 bases from J, the gap between germline ends came to 13 bases. As DNA, the CDR3 is TGCGCCAGCAGCCCGGACACATCGTCCGGGGAGCTGTTTTTT. Amino acids: CASSPDTSSGELFF.

This clone was seen more than once but under ten times. The DNA for the CDR3 is TGTGCCTGGAGCCCCCGCGACCCGGGACAGGGGGCGGGAGGGGCCAACGTCCTGACTTTC. Its protein is CAWSPRDPGQGAGGANVLTF. The chain couples TRBV30 to TRBJ2-6; 12 nucleotides agree with TRBD1. The germline CDR1 and CDR2 sequences are GTSNPN and SVGIG (reference sequence). CDR3 size: 20 residues. J lost 4 bases, V lost 3 bases, and 16 bases had no gene match.

This clone was observed a handful of times. The chain recombines TRBV30 with TRBJ1-2; TRBD1 matches at 8 bases. The CDR3 contains 11 residues. Per germline, CDR1 GTSNPN and CDR2 SVGIG (reference sequence). The V and J ends lost 4 bases and 8 bases, in that order; junction bases with no gene match: 3. CDR3 bases: TGTGCCTGGACAGGGGGCGCGGGCTACACCTTC. Amino acid sequence: CAWTGGAGYTF. Drawing the rest from reference TRBV30 and TRBJ1-2, the complete variable domain is SQTIHQWPATLVQPVGSPLSLECTVEGTSNPNLYWYRQAAGRGLQLLFYSVGIGQISSEVPQNLSASRPQDRQFILSSKKLLLSDSGFYLCAWTGGAGYTFGSGTRLTVV.